This TCR beta chain is drawn from a study of PD-L1 blockade in urothelial cancer. Spiking of synthetic TCR analog templates was performed in each PCR. TCRdb keeps only in-frame clones here, not all; method: immunoSEQ multiplex PCR. The table lists 90,000 to 130,000 clones, more than 85% of them singletons. This CDR3 spans 17 amino acids. Germline CDR1 and CDR2: MGHRA and YSYEKL. V lost 0 bases to trimming and J lost 4 bases, with 13 bases between them. Findings and limits, study-wide: Below-median blood TCR clonality before treatment forecast better survival. Clones that were tumor-associated expanded more in the blood of durable-benefit patients at 3 weeks.

Time point indicated: peripheral blood 6 weeks after treatment start. In the case of this clone: Its target is not known.

The rearrangement joins TRBV4-1 to TRBJ2-6; D is possibly TRBD2 (7 bases). Source: PBMCs, taken around atezolizumab (anti-PD-L1) treatment. This sequence originates from a man aged 55 to 70 with urothelial cancer. CDR3 DNA: TGCGCCAGCAGCCAAGAAGGGGGGGCGGTAGGGGCCAACGTCCTGACTTTC. This translates into CASSQEGGAVGANVLTF.